Sequencing of this T cell receptor beta chain was carried out in a study of T cells of healthy individuals. The CDR3 is 13 residues long. Trimming took 11 bases from V and 1 from J; bases not matched to a gene: 5. Germline CDR1 ENHRY, CDR2 SYGVKD. This clonotype was recorded a few times. TCRdb redid the calling of the 5' RACE reads with MiXCR, one entry per CDR3 protein. The sample records around 98,000 distinct CDR3 sequences, roughly 18% being singletons. The sequence was obtained from a human donor in good health. The V and J genes are TRBV10-3 and TRBJ2-3; 8 bases fit TRBD2. DNA of the CDR3: TGTGCCGTTAAAGCGGGAGGCACAGATACGCAGTATTTT. This sequence encodes CAVKAGGTDTQYF.